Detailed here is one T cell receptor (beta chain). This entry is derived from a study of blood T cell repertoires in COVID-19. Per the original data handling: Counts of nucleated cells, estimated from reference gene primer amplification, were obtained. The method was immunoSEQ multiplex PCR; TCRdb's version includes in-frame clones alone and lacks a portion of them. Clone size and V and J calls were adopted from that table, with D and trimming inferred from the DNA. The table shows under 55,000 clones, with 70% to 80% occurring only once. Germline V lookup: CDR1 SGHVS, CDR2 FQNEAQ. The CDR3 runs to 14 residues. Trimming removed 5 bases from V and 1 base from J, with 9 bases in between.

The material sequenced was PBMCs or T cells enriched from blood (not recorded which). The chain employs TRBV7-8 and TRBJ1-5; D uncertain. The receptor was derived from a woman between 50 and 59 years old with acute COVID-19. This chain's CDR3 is CASSVTPSNQPQHF. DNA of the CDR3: TGTGCCAGCAGCGTAACACCGAGCAATCAGCCCCAGCATTTT.